This TCR beta chain originates from a study of PD-1 blockade in classical Hodgkin lymphoma. Across the study: Intravenous infusions of nivolumab 3 mg/kg reached patients every 2 weeks.

Sequenced by immunoSEQ multiplex PCR; TCRdb stores in-frame clones only, minus some. The table shows around 31,000 clones, with about 71% occurring only once. All the patients suffered relapse after autologous stem cell transplantation, and brentuximab vedotin exposure differed. General study results and limits: TCR diversity in CD4+, not CD8+, cells rose significantly by C4D1. Baseline diversity in complete responders resembled that of newly diagnosed patients.

With respect to this clone: No antigen is known for it.

The material sequenced was peripheral blood mononuclear cells (PBMCs), taken before the second cycle of nivolumab. This receptor was identified in a human donor with classical Hodgkin lymphoma.

The CDR3, as DNA: TGTGCCAGCAGCTTGGGACAGGGGGTAAGCAATCAGCCCCAGCATTTT. Its protein is CASSLGQGVSNQPQHF. The chain combines TRBV7-2 with TRBJ1-5, with TRBD1 identical over 11 bases. The CDR3 has 16 amino acids. Looked up from germline, CDR1 is SGHTA and CDR2 is FQGNSA. Trimming at V came to 3 bases and at J to 1 base, leaving 2 bases not matched to a gene.